The 15 T cell receptor beta chains below were found in one sample sequenced in a study of blood T cell repertoires in COVID-19. Some clones are missing from TCRdb's copy, which holds only in-frame ones; the method was immunoSEQ multiplex PCR. The sample gives 76,000 or so clones, about 90% of which show up once; 5.5% to 6% is in the top ten. Sequencing was carried out using peripheral blood. These receptors came from a human donor in a cohort sampled during active COVID-19.

This clone appeared a single time. The V call is TRBV15, the J call TRBJ1-5; unclear D gene. The CDR3 extends over 16 amino acids. Trimming took off 1 base at V and 0 bases at J, with 10 bases between the two ends. Germline lookup yields CDR1 LNHNV and CDR2 YYDKDF (reference sequence). CDR3 in amino acids: CATSRGAGASNQPQHF. For the CDR3, the DNA is TGTGCCACCAGCAGAGGAGCAGGTGCTAGCAATCAGCCCCAGCATTTT.

In this sample, this clone turned up once. V is TRBV3-1 (or the pseudogene TRBV3-2) and J is TRBJ1-6; 8 nucleotides match TRBD1. The CDR3 has 13 residues. The V gene's germline CDR1 is LGHDT and CDR2 YNNKEL (reference sequence). J lost 13 bases, V lost 4 bases, and 6 bases had no gene match. In DNA, the CDR3 is TGTGCCAGCAGCCGCCTACAGGGGGACCCCCTCCACTTT. Translating gives CASSRLQGDPLHF.

The chain uses TRBV9 and TRBJ2-5, with 8 bases that match TRBD2. The V gene end was trimmed by 0 bases and the J gene end by 1 base; junction bases not matched to a gene: 2. Germline values: CDR1 SGDLS, CDR2 YYNGEE. The CDR3 totals 15 residues. The CDR3 DNA reads TGTGCCAGCAGCGTAGGGGGGACTAGCCAAGAGACCCAGTACTTC. It codes for CASSVGGTSQETQYF.

This chain links TRBV6-5 with TRBJ1-2; a possible D gene is TRBD1 (6 bases). CDR3 length: 12 residues. Germline V gene lookup returns CDR1 MNHEY and CDR2 SVGAGI. Deletions cut 6 bases from V and 4 bases from J, with 9 bases between. The CDR3 region has the DNA TGTGCCAGCAGGGACAGCTCCTATGGCTACACCTTC. Translated, it gives CASRDSSYGYTF.

The chain joins TRBV2 to TRBJ1-1; D may be TRBD1 (6 bases). The CDR3 sequence is 15 residues long. Trimming shortened V by 6 bases and J by 1 base, and 15 bases separated the two germline ends. CDR1 and CDR2 (germline): SNHLY, FYNNEI. The DNA for the CDR3 is TGTGCCAGCAGCACGGGGGGCGCGGGGAACACTGAAGCTTTCTTT. Its translation is CASSTGGAGNTEAFF.

The chain is built from TRBV7-6 and TRBJ2-2; TRBD2 aligns across 10 bases. Trimming at V came to 1 base and at J to 3 bases, leaving 8 bases not matched to a gene. CDR3 length: 18 residues. Germline CDR1 is SGHVS and CDR2 is FNYEAQ. Here the CDR3 reads CASSLGLSGGADTGELFF. CDR3 DNA: TGTGCCAGCAGCTTAGGTCTCAGCGGGGGGGCGGACACCGGGGAGCTGTTTTTT.

The table lists this clone with a count of one. V usage is TRBV27 and J usage is TRBJ1-3; 9 bases are shared with TRBD1. Trimming at V came to 6 bases and at J to 11 bases, leaving 14 bases not matched to a gene. Germline V gene lookup returns CDR1 MNHEY and CDR2 SMNVEV (reference sequence). This CDR3 contains 15 residues. The CDR3 spells CASRGSGTGPFSIYF. CDR3 coding DNA: TGTGCCAGCAGGGGATCCGGGACAGGGCCCTTCTCCATATATTTT.

In its sample, this clone was seen once. The V gene is TRBV5-5, the J gene TRBJ2-7; perhaps TRBD1 as D (6 bases). CDR3 size: 15 residues. The germline gives CDR1 SGHKS, CDR2 YYEKEE (reference sequence). Trimming left V 4 bases short and J 0 bases short, with 14 bases between. This chain's CDR3 is CASSTRQEVSYEQYF. CDR3 coding DNA: TGTGCCAGCAGCACCCGACAGGAAGTCTCCTACGAGCAGTACTTC.

The chain is built from TRBV7-2 and TRBJ2-7; tentative D call: TRBD2 (6 bases). Germline values: CDR1 SGHTA, CDR2 FQGNSA. Trimming took off 5 bases at V and 2 bases at J, with 16 bases between the two ends. The CDR3 contains 15 residues. DNA of the CDR3: TGTGCCAGCAGCCTCAAATCAGGGACTCCCTACGAGCAGTACTTC. Its translation: CASSLKSGTPYEQYF. Full variable domain (missing parts from reference TRBV7-2 and TRBJ2-7): GAGVSQSPSNKVTEKGKDVELRCDPISGHTALYWYRQSLGQGLEFLIYFQGNSAPDKSGLPSDRFSAERTGGSVSTLTIQRTQQEDSAVYLCASSLKSGTPYEQYFGPGTRLTVT.

The rearrangement links TRBV10-3 to TRBJ2-1; D gene uncertain. Germline-derived CDR1 and CDR2 are ENHRY and SYGVKD. CDR3 length equals 14 residues. Deletions cut 3 bases from V and 0 bases from J, with 6 bases between. In DNA form, the CDR3 reads TGTGCCATCAGTGACTATAACTCCTACAATGAGCAGTTCTTC. Amino acids: CAISDYNSYNEQFF.

This sequence joins TRBV18 and TRBJ1-4, with a weak D call TRBD1 (6 bases). The CDR3 sequence is 16 residues long. Germline assignment: CDR1 KGHSH and CDR2 LQKENI. The V end lost 2 bases, the J end lost 5 bases, and 15 bases lay between the germline ends. The CDR3, as DNA: TGTGCCAGCTCACCATTCGCAGGGGAGGGGAATGAAAAACTGTTTTTT. It is translated as CASSPFAGEGNEKLFF.

The chain has TRBV5-1 and TRBJ2-1, with 10 nucleotides matching TRBD1. V trimming: 4 bases; J trimming: 9 bases; junction bases outside the gene matches: 7. Germline V gene lookup returns CDR1 SGHRS and CDR2 YFSETQ. There are 14 residues in the CDR3. CDR3 loop: CASSPGQGSIEQFF. The DNA for the CDR3 is TGCGCCAGCAGCCCGGGACAGGGGAGCATTGAGCAGTTCTTC.

This clone came up once. The V call is TRBV7-2, the J call TRBJ2-3; TRBD2 agrees at 14 bases. This CDR3 region has 16 residues. The V and J ends lost 5 bases and 4 bases, in that order; junction bases with no gene match: 5. The germline V gene has CDR1 SGHTA and CDR2 FQGNSA. The CDR3 protein is CASSPRLAGGPDTQYF. As DNA, the CDR3 is TGTGCCAGCAGCCCCAGACTAGCGGGGGGGCCAGATACGCAGTATTTT.

This clone was seen once. The chain uses TRBV19 and TRBJ1-5, with 9 bases aligning to TRBD1. Germline CDR1 LNHDA, CDR2 SQIVND (reference sequence). The V and J ends lost 4 bases and 6 bases, in that order; junction bases with no gene match: 13. CDR3 length: 17 amino acids. This CDR3 reads CASSTTQGAQGAQPQHF. The CDR3 DNA follows: TGTGCCAGTAGTACCACACAGGGGGCGCAGGGTGCTCAGCCCCAGCATTTT.

The chain has TRBV4-1 and TRBJ2-7, with D maybe TRBD1 (5 bases). V was shortened by 7 bases and J by 2 bases, with 18 bases between the two germline ends. The CDR3 length is 15 residues. Germline V lookup: CDR1 MGHRA, CDR2 YSYEKL. The chain's CDR3 is CASTPDRSYTYEQYF. For the CDR3, the DNA is TGCGCCAGCACCCCCGACAGATCCTATACCTACGAGCAGTACTTC.